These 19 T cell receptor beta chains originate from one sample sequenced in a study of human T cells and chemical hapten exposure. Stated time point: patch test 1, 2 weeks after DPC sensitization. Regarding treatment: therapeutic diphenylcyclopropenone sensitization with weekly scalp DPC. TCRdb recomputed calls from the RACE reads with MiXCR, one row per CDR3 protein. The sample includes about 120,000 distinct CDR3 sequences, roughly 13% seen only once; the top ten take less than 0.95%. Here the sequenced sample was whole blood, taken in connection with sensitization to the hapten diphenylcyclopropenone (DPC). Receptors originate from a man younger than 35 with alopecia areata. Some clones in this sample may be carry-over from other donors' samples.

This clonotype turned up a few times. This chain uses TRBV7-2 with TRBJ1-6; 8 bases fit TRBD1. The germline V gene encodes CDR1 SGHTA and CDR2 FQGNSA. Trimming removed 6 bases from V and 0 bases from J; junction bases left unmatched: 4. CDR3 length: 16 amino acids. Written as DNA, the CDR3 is TGTGCCAGCAGAGCTACAGGGGGCTCCTATAATTCACCCCTCCACTTT. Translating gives CASRATGGSYNSPLHF.

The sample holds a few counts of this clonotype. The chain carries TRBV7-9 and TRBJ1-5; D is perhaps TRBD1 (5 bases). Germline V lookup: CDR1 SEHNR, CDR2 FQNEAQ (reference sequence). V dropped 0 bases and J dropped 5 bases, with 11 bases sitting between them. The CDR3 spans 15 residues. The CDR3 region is CASSLAQGGYQPQHF. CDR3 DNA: TGTGCCAGCAGCTTAGCGCAGGGCGGTTATCAGCCCCAGCATTTT.

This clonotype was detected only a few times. CDR3 DNA sequence: TGCGCCAGCAGCCAAGAGAGGTCGGGGTACCAAGAGACCCAGTACTTC. Encoded protein: CASSQERSGYQETQYF. J is TRBJ2-5 and V is TRBV4-1, with D possibly matching TRBD2 (5 bases). CDR1 and CDR2 from the germline V gene are MGHRA and YSYEKL. CDR3 length: 16 residues. V was cut by 0 bases and J by 0 bases, with 11 bases left in between.

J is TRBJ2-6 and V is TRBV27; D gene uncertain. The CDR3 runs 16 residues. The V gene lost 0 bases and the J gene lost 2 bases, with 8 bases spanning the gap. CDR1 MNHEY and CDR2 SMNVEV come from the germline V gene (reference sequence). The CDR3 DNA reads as TGTGCCAGCAGTTTATCGATAACAGCTGGGGCCAACGTCCTGACTTTC. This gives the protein CASSLSITAGANVLTF.

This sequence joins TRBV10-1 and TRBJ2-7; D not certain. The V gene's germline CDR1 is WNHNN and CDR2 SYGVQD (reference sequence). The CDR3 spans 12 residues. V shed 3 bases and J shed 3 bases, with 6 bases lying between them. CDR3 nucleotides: TGCGCCAGCAGTGACAGCAACTACGAGCAGTACTTC. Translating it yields CASSDSNYEQYF.

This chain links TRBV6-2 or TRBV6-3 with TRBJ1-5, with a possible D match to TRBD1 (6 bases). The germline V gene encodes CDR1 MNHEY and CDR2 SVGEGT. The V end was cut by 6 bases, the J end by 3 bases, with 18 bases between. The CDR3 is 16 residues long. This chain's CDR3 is CASRPRTAPTNQPQHF. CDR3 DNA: TGTGCCAGCAGGCCGAGGACAGCGCCGACCAATCAGCCCCAGCATTTT.

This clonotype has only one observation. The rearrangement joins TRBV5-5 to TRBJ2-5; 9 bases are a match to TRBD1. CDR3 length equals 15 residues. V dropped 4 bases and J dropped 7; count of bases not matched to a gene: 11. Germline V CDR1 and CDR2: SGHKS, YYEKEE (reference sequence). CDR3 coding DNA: TGTGCCAGCAGCAGCCGGGACAGGGATATCGGGACCCAGTACTTC. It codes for CASSSRDRDIGTQYF.

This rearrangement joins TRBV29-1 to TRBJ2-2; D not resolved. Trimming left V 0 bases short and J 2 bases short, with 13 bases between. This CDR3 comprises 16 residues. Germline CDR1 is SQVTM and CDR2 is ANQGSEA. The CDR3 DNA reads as TGCAGCGTTGAAGATTCCGTCGGGCTAAACACCGGGGAGCTGTTTTTT. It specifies CSVEDSVGLNTGELFF.

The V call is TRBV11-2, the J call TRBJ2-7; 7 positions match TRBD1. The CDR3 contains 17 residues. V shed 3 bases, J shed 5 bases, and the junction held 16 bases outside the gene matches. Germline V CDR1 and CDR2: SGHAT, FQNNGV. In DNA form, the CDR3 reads TGTGCCAGCAGCTTGACGACAGGGTACCCACTTCCCAACGAGCAGTACTTC. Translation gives CASSLTTGYPLPNEQYF. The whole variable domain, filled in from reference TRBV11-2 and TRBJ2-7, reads EAGVAQSPRYKIIEKRQSVAFWCNPISGHATLYWYQQILGQGPKLLIQFQNNGVVDDSQLPKDRFSAERLKGVDSTLKIQPAKLEDSAVYLCASSLTTGYPLPNEQYFGPGTRLTVT.

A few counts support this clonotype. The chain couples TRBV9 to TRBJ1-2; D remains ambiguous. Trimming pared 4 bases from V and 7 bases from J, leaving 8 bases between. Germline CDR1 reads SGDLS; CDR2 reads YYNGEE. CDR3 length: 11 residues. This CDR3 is CASSPRAGYTF. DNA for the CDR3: TGTGCCAGCAGCCCGAGGGCTGGCTACACCTTC.

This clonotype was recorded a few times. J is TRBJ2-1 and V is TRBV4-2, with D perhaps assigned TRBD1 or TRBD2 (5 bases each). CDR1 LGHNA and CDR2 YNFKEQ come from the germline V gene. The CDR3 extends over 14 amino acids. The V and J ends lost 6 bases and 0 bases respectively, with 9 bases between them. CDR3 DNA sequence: TGTGCCAGCAGGCTGGGGGACTCCTACAATGAGCAGTTCTTC. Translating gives CASRLGDSYNEQFF.

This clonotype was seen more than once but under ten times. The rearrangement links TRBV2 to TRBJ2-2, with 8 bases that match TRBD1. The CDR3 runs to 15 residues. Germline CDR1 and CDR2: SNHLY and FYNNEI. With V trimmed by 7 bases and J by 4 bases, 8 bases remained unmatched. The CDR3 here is CASIQQGVGTGELFF. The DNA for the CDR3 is TGTGCCAGCATTCAACAGGGGGTTGGCACCGGGGAGCTGTTTTTT.

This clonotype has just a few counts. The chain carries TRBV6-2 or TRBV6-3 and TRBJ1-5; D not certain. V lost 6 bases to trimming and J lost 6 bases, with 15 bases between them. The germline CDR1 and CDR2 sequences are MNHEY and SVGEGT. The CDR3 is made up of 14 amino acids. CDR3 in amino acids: CASSPLGLSQPQHF. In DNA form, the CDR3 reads TGTGCCAGCAGCCCGTTAGGGCTTTCTCAGCCCCAGCATTTT.

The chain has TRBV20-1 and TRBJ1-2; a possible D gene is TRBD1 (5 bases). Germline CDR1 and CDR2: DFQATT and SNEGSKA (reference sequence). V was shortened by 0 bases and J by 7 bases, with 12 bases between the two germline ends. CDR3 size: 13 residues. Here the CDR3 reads CSARDPPGSGYTF. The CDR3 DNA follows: TGCAGTGCTAGAGATCCGCCAGGGAGTGGCTACACCTTC.

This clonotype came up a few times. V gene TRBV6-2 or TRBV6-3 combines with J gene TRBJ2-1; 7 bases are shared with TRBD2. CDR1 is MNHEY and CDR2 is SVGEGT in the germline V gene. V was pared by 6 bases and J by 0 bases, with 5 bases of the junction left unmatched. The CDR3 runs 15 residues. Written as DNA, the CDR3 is TGTGCCAGCAGGGCGGGACTAAACTCCTACAATGAGCAGTTCTTC. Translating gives CASRAGLNSYNEQFF.

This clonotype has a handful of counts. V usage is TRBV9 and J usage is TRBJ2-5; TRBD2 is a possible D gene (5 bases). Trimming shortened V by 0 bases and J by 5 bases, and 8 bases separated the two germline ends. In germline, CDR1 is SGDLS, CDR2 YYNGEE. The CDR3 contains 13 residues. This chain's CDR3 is CASSVGGEETQYF. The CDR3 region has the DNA TGTGCCAGCAGCGTAGGTGGGGAGGAGACCCAGTACTTC.

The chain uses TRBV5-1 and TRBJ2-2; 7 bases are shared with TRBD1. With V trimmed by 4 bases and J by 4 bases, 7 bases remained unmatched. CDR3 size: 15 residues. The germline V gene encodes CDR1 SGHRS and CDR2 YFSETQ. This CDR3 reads CASSRDSSFTGELFF. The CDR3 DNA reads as TGCGCCAGCAGCCGGGACAGCAGCTTCACCGGGGAGCTGTTTTTT. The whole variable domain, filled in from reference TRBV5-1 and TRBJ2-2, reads KAGVTQTPRYLIKTRGQQVTLSCSPISGHRSVSWYQQTPGQGLQFLFEYFSETQRNKGNFPGRFSGRQFSNSRSEMNVSTLELGDSALYLCASSRDSSFTGELFFGEGSRLTVL.

CDR3 amino acids: CSAHRGGSGRGSPLHF. Here the CDR3 DNA reads TGCAGTGCCCATCGAGGGGGCAGCGGCCGAGGATCACCCCTCCACTTT. The chain employs TRBV20-1 and TRBJ1-6; 7 bases are shared with TRBD1. With V trimmed by 6 bases and J by 10 bases, 18 bases remained unmatched. The CDR3 has 16 residues. Germline V gene lookup returns CDR1 DFQATT and CDR2 SNEGSKA (reference sequence).

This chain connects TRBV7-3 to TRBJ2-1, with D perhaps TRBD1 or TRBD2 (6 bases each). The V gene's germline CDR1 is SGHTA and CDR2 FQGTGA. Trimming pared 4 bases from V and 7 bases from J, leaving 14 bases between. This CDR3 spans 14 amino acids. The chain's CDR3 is CASSSMGGANEQFF. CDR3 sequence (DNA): TGTGCCAGCAGCTCAATGGGGGGCGCGAATGAGCAGTTCTTC.